The subject of this entry is one T cell receptor (beta chain). Its target antigen remains unknown. Per-base qualities were not stored, and no clone one base away is much larger. The cohort comprised more than 550 healthy bone marrow donors. All cohort members were sampled while nominally healthy, although unrecorded immune exposures were likely present. The donor was CMV seronegative and belonged to the group of approximately 320 seronegative cohort members. A peripheral blood sample was provided by each donor, and peripheral blood mononuclear cells were used for TCR beta sequencing. Genomic DNA was extracted from the blood cell samples with the Qiagen DNeasy Blood Extraction Kit. The data belong to a study of cytomegalovirus exposure and HLA in healthy donors (dated by TCRdb to about 2017). General notes on the study: An earlier analysis of roughly 500 of the donors reported under 300 Gb of sequence data and around 100 million unique TCR beta sequences obtained from about 180 million T cells. Among the approximately 400 genotyped donors, 75% to 90% belonged to the genetic ancestry cluster associated with self-reported Caucasian donors. The later analysis used no new phenotypic data to find candidate immune exposures, relying instead on TCR beta sequences and their occurrence across donors. HLA typing covered class I and class II loci at four-digit resolution. Donor age, sex, ethnicity and CMV serostatus were collected together with the repertoire data. Every discovery cohort repertoire had been produced on one sequencing platform. Across roughly 420 genotyped donors of the cohort, an average of approximately 200,000 unique TCR beta nucleotide sequences per donor were sequenced, and 15% to 20% of those sequences were non-productive. The study used immunosequencing to profile the T cell repertoires of 666 subjects and linked those repertoires to cytomegalovirus serostatus. In a later analysis, previously published TCR beta repertoires from about 670 donors were re-analyzed and high-resolution HLA genotyping was added so that TCR occurrence patterns could be studied. In an earlier analysis of around 540 of the donors, high-throughput TCR beta sequencing was used to judge whether each TCR beta V gene segment behaved as functional or pseudogenic. A handful of DR-DQ haplotypes were handled as single units for association and clustering because linkage in the cohort was strong. A later genetic analysis used genome-wide SNP genotypes for about three fifths of the roughly 700 donors, treating that subset as a discovery cohort. High-throughput TCR immunosequencing, statistical association of individual TCRs with disease status, and machine learning were combined to predict cytomegalovirus infection status. Approximately 300 gigabases of sequencing data and 78 million or so unique TCR sequences were included in an early release covering over 600 HLA-typed donors. The number of donors typed differed by locus, with roughly 620-630 for A, B, C, DRB1 and DQB1, around 500 for DQA1, about 610 for DPA1, and 400 to 490 for DPB1. The study aimed to test whether cataloging public T cell receptors could reveal signatures of past pathogen exposure. A separate validation cohort of roughly 130 different subjects was used in addition to the roughly 640-subject first cohort.

Reading the germline V gene (reference sequence) gives CDR1 LNHDA and CDR2 SQIVND. V is reduced by 4 bases and J by 3 bases, leaving a spacing of 12 bases between them. The CDR3 runs 15 residues from the cysteine to the phenylalanine. The kept DNA is CDR3 alone, 45 bases in frame from the first base. General conclusions and limits of the study: Most TCR sequences were seen in very few donors, while some public TCRs were found in many individuals. At a false discovery rate of 0.05, a later analysis linked 16,951 TCR beta sequences to specific HLA alleles. A further reported finding was that TCR beta sequences accurately predicted the HLA-A and HLA-B alleles for most subjects in the first cohort. In both the original and validation cohorts, the classifier was reported to diagnose cytomegalovirus status with high specificity and sensitivity. A later analysis found that TCR association rates varied across HLA loci, with DRB1 alleles showing the most associated TCRs and HLA-C alleles the fewest. Presence/absence analyses assumed roughly uniform sequencing depth across donors, an assumption that may not hold. In a later analysis, HLA-associated TCR beta chains showed more clonal expansion and lower generation probabilities than non-associated chains that were equally common. This cohort had only TCR beta chains sequenced, and the lack of alpha or paired-chain data limited which features could be detected. Because HLA typing was unavailable for some donors at each locus, only the typed subset was used in association tests. A few of the identified cytomegalovirus-associated TCR beta chains were confirmed in vitro to be specific for cytomegalovirus antigens. Strong co-occurrence of HLA alleles, especially DR and DQ, made assigning TCR associations to individual alleles difficult. In a later analysis, most CMV-associated TCR beta chains were found to appear HLA-restricted, with HLA associations seemingly driven largely by CMV exposure. An association between a missense DCLRE1C variant and V-gene and J-gene trimming of TCR beta chains was found in a later genetic analysis and replicated in an independent cohort. The only immune exposure information available for the cohort was CMV serostatus. Some IMGT-functional V segments, including TRBV6-2 and TRBV6-3, could not be told apart with the 87-base-pair reads, so those segments were excluded. Broadly in line with IMGT annotations, most TCR beta V segments showed up in productive rearrangements about 90% or about 30% of the time in an earlier analysis of around 550 of the donors. In the study, approximately 150 TCR beta chains were listed as associated with cytomegalovirus. The sequencing pipeline was judged likely to have produced a cluster of highly shared sequence variants as a technical artifact. A later genetic analysis reported fewer N-insertions in productive TCRs among donors in an Asian-associated ancestry cluster than the roughly 690-donor mean. The earlier analysis of around 600 of the donors excluded roughly 16 rarely observed V segments, including chromosome 9 orphons, because counts were too low. The authors suggested that the approach could potentially be extended to other disease states and immunological phenotypes. Linkage disequilibrium might explain the correlated functional status among segregating V segments, but an unknown experimental factor could not be ruled out. Several of the top co-occurrence clusters appeared to be linked to parvovirus B19, influenza, CMV and Epstein-Barr virus, according to a later analysis.

Library preparation employed the immunoSEQ multiplex PCR assay. For the multiplex PCR, a mixture combining 60 forward primers for TCR Vbeta segments and 13 reverse primers for TCR Jbeta segments was used. The CDR3 region of rearranged TCR beta genes was amplified from genomic DNA with a multiplex PCR assay. Amplified TCR beta libraries were sequenced as 87-base-pair reads on the Illumina HiSeq System. Regarding the original processing steps: In a later analysis, some 80 million unique TCR beta chains were counted across the roughly 670 repertoires, and some 10 million of these chains were shared by at least two donors. Raw reads were error-corrected and collapsed into unique sequences with a nearest-neighbor algorithm that merged closely related sequences to remove PCR and sequencing errors. CDR3 sequences were aligned to IMGT reference sequences to assign V, D and J gene segments. For a sequence to be retained, a match of at least six nucleotides to both a V gene segment and a J gene segment was required. A rearrangement was called productive if the CDR3 had no stop codons and remained in frame with V and J, and every other rearrangement was called non-productive. CDR3 was defined according to IMGT convention as the region running from the second conserved V-encoded cysteine to the conserved J-encoded phenylalanine. The earlier analysis of 587 of the donors excluded sequences that lacked an unambiguous match to a single V gene segment. An earlier analysis of fewer than 650 of the donors classified V segments as functional when productive rearrangements were above 56.7% and as segregating when the standard deviation between donors was above 5%. To diagnose cytomegalovirus status from the catalog of TCR beta chain sequences, a statistical classification framework was built. A later analysis assigned V and J genes by comparing TCR nucleotide sequences with IMGT/GENE-DB human TR gene sequences. The TCRdist pipeline was used in a later analysis to assign CDR3 sequences and most-parsimonious VDJ recombination scenarios. In a later analysis, every TCR beta chain was defined by the combination of its CDR3 amino acid sequence and its V-gene family, and reads without a unique V-gene family were dropped. In a later analysis, a few hundred highly shared, low-generation-probability nucleotide sequences were removed to address suspected cross-contamination and a sequencing artifact. For each public chain, a later analysis derived a clonal expansion index from normalized ranks of inferred template counts within each repertoire. Generation probabilities in a later analysis came from a VDJ recombination model fitted to out-of-frame rearrangements, and those results were checked against IGoR. A later analysis scored TCR-TCR, TCR-HLA and TCR-CMV co-occurrence with hypergeometric tests, applying a repertoire-size bias correction to TCR pairs. False discovery rates were estimated in a later analysis by permuting HLA or CMV assignments 20 times. In a later analysis, co-occurring TCRs were grouped with DBSCAN, and TCRdist sequence similarity was added when clustering was performed within HLA-allele-positive subsets. Repertoires with fewer than 30,000 or more than 120,000 public chains were left out of co-occurrence clustering, as were about five repertoires with anomalous nucleotide sharing. What TCRdb holds here is the immuneACCESS table cut down to in-frame rearrangements. Part of the clones is not present; checked against another copy, under half of the missing clones reflect an unresolved V gene, and the others are unexplained. The DNA gave D and trimming, while V, J and clone size come from that table. This sample is represented by 150,000 to 200,000 clones; about four fifths of them were singletons. The ten largest account for less than 2% of the sample.

The rearranged chain carries TRBV19 and TRBJ2-2, and TRBD1 may be the D gene, going by 5 matching bases. This receptor was obtained from a man aged 18 to 30 in good health and CMV-seronegative. The specimen sequenced was PBMCs. The CDR3 here reads CASSTLGADTGELFF. Read as DNA, the sequence is TGTGCCAGTAGTACTTTAGGGGCGGACACCGGGGAGCTGTTTTTT. Reference TRBV19 and TRBJ2-2 genes cover what lies past the CDR3, so the full variable domain is DGGITQSPKYLFRKEGQNVTLSCEQNLNHDAMYWYRQDPGQGLRLIYYSQIVNDFQKGDIAEGYSVSREKKESFPLTVTSAQKNPTAFYLCASSTLGADTGELFFGEGSRLTVL.